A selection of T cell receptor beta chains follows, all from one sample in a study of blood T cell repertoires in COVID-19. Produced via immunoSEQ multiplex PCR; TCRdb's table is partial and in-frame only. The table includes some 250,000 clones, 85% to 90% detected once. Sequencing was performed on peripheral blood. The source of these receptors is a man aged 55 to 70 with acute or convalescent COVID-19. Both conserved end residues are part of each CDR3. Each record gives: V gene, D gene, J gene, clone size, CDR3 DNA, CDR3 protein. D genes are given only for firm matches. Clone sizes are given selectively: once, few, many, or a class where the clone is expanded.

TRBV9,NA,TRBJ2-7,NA,TGTGCCAGCAGCGTCCGGGATCAATCCTACGAGCAGTACTTC,CASSVRDQSYEQYF
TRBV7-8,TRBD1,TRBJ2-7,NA,TGTGCCAGCAGCCTCCGGGACAGGGGGCTTTACGAGCAGTACTTC,CASSLRDRGLYEQYF
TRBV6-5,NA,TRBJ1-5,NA,TGTGCCAGCATAGACAGTTTCAATCAGCCCCAGCATTTT,CASIDSFNQPQHF
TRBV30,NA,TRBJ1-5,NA,TGTGCCTGGACTAGAAAAGTGGGAGGCAGAAATCAGCCCCAGCATTTT,CAWTRKVGGRNQPQHF
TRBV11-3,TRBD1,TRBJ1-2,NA,TGTGCCAGCAGCCGGGGACAGGGCATCACCGACTATGGCTACACCTTC,CASSRGQGITDYGYTF
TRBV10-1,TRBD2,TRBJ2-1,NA,TGCGCCAGCAGTGGAGTTAGCGGGAAAAATGAGCAGTTCTTC,CASSGVSGKNEQFF
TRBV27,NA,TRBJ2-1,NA,TGTGCCAGCAGTTTGTGGCGGAACTACAATGAGCAGTTCTTC,CASSLWRNYNEQFF
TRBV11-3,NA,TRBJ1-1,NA,TGTGCCAGCAGCCTGGAGGGACTCTCTGAAGCTTTCTTT,CASSLEGLSEAFF
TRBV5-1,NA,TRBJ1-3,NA,TGCGCCAGCAGCTTGGGAGGGCTCTCTGGAAACACCATATATTTT,CASSLGGLSGNTIYF
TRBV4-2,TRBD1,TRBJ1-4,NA,TGTGCCAGCAGCCAGGACCCACAGGGGGACAATGAAAAACTGTTTTTT,CASSQDPQGDNEKLFF
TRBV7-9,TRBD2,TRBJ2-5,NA,TGTGCCAGCAGCTGGGGGTACACAGAACACCTAGCGGACCAAGAGACCCAGTACTTC,CASSWGYTEHLADQETQYF
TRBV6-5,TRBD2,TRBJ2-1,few,TGTGCCAGCAAAGTGGGACTAGCCTACAATGAGCAGTTCTTC,CASKVGLAYNEQFF
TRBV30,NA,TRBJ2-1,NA,TGTGCCTGGAAGAAAAACAGGATTAATGAGCAGTTCTTC,CAWKKNRINEQFF
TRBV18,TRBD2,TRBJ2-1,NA,TGTGCCAGCTCACCAAGCGGGAGGGAAAATGAGCAGTTCTTC,CASSPSGRENEQFF
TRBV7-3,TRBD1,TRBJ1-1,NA,TGTGCCAGCAGCCGGGACAGGGGGAACACTGAAGCTTTCTTT,CASSRDRGNTEAFF
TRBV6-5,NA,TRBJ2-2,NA,TGTGCCAGCAGCACTACACCAAACACCGGGGAGCTGTTTTTT,CASSTTPNTGELFF